This T cell receptor (beta chain) was sequenced in a study of tissue T cells after allogeneic stem cell transplantation. Findings and limits, study-wide: Motif-based clustering found tissue-specific repertoire signatures shared across patients, though few clones were shared.

Concerning this clone itself: Its cognate antigen is unknown.

The method was immunoSEQ multiplex PCR; TCRdb's version includes in-frame clones alone and lacks a portion of them. This table holds about 25,000 clones, roughly 70% found once. The germline V gene encodes CDR1 SGHRS and CDR2 YFSETQ. J gave up 4 bases and V 5 bases, and 4 bases lay outside the gene matches. The length of the CDR3 is 13 residues. The TCR originated in a female donor of 60 years or more with lung cancer. The chain combines TRBV5-1 with TRBJ2-5; TRBD2 matches at 8 bases. Sequenced here: tissue from the ileum, sampled at autopsy. In DNA form, the CDR3 reads TGCGCCAGCAGTAGGCTAGCGGGAGAGACCCAGTACTTC. It encodes CASSRLAGETQYF.